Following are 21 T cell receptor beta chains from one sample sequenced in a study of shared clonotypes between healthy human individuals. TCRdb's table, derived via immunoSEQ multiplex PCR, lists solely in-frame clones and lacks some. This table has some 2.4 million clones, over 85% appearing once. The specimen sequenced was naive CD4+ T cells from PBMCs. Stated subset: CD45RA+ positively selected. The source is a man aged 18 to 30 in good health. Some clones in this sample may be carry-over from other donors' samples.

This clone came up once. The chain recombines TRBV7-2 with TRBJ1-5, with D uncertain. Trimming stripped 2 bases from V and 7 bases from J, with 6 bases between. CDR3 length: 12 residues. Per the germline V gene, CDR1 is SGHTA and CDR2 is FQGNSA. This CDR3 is CASSLYQQPQHF. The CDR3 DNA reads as TGTGCCAGCAGCTTATACCAACAGCCCCAGCATTTT.

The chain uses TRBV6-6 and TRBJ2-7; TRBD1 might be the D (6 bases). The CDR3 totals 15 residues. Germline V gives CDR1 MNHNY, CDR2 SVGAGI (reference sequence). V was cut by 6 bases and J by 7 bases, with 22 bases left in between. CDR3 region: CASSPGTLIVSEQYF. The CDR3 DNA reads TGTGCCAGCAGCCCCGGGACACTTATCGTCTCTGAGCAGTACTTC.

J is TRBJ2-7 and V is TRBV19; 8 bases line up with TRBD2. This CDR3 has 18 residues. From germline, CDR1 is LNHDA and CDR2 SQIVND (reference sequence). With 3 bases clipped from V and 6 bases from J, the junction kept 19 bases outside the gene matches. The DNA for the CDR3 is TGTGCCAGTAGTATGGTCCTTACCCCGGGACTAGTGAGGTTCGAGCAGTACTTC. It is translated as CASSMVLTPGLVRFEQYF.

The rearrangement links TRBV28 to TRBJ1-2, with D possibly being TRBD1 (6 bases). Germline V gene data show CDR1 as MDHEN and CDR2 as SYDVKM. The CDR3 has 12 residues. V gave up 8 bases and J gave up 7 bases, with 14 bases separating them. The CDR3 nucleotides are TGTGCCAGCCGGAACAGGGAACGTGGCTACACCTTC. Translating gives CASRNRERGYTF.

The CDR3 nucleotides are TGCGCCAGCAGCTTCCGGACTAGCGGGAGGCATCCCCTCTACAATGAGCAGTTCTTC. Its protein product is CASSFRTSGRHPLYNEQFF. The gene calls are TRBV5-1 and TRBJ2-1; TRBD2 agrees at 14 bases. Germline CDR1 and CDR2: SGHRS and YFSETQ. The CDR3 extends over 19 amino acids. V lost 2 bases and J lost 3; bases outside the gene matches: 10.

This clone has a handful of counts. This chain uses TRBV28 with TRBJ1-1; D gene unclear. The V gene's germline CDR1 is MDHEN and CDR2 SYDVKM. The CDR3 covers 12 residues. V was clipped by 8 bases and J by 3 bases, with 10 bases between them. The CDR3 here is CASGQGYTEAFF. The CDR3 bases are TGTGCCAGCGGTCAAGGGTACACTGAAGCTTTCTTT.

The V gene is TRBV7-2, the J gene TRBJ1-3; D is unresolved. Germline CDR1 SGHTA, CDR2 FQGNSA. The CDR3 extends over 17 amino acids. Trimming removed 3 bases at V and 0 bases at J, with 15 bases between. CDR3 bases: TGTGCCAGCAGCTTGGTGTACATGGTGACCTCTGGAAACACCATATATTTT. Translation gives CASSLVYMVTSGNTIYF.

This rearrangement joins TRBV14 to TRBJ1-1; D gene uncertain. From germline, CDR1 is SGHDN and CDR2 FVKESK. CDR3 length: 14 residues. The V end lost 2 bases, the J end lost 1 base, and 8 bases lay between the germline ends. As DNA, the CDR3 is TGTGCCAGCAGCCAATATTTGAGGAACACTGAAGCTTTCTTT. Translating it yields CASSQYLRNTEAFF.

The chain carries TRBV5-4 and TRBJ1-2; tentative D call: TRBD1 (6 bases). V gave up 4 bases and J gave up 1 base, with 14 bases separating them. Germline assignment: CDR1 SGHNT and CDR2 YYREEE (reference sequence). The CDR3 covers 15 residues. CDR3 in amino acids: CASSPIGGVNYGYTF. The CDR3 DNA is TGTGCCAGCAGCCCAATAGGGGGGGTTAACTATGGCTACACCTTC.

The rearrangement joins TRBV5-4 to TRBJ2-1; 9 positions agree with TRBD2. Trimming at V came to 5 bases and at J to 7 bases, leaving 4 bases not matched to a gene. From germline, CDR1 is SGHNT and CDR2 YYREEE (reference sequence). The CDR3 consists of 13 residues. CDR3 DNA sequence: TGTGCCAGCAGGGAAAGCGGGAGGAATGAGCAGTTCTTC. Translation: CASRESGRNEQFF.

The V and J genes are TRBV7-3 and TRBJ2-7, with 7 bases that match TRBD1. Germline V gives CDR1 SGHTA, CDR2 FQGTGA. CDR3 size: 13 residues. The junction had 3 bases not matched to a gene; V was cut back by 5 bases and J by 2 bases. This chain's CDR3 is CASSKGAPYEQYF. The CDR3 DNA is TGTGCCAGCAGCAAGGGGGCCCCCTACGAGCAGTACTTC.

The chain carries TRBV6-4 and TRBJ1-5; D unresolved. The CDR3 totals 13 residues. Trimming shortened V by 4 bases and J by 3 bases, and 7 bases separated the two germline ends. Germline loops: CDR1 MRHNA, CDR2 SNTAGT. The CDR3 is CASSVDPNQPQHF. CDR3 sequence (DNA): TGTGCCAGCAGTGTGGACCCCAATCAGCCCCAGCATTTT.

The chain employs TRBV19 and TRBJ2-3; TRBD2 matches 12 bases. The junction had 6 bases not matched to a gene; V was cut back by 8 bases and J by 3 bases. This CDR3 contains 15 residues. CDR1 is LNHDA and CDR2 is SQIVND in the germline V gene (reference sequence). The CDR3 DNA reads TGTGCCAGTCAGACTAGCGGGAGTAAAACAGATACGCAGTATTTT. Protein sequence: CASQTSGSKTDTQYF.

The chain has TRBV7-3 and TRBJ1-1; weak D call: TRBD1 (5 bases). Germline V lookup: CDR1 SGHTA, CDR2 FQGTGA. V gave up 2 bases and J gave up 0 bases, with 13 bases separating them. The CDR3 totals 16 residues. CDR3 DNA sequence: TGTGCCAGCAGCTTAGGGGGTGAGGGCATGAACACTGAAGCTTTCTTT. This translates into CASSLGGEGMNTEAFF.

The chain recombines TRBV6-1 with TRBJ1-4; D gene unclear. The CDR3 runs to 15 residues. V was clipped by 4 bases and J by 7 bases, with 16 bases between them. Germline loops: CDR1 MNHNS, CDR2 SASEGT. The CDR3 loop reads CASSASAPWGEKLFF. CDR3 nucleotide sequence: TGTGCCAGCAGTGCCTCAGCTCCGTGGGGTGAAAAACTGTTTTTT.

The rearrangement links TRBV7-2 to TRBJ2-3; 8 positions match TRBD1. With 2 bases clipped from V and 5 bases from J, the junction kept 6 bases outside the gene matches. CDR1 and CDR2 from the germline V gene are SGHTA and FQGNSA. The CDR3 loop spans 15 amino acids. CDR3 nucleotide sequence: TGTGCCAGCAGCTTAAGGACAGGGCGGATAGATACGCAGTATTTT. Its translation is CASSLRTGRIDTQYF.

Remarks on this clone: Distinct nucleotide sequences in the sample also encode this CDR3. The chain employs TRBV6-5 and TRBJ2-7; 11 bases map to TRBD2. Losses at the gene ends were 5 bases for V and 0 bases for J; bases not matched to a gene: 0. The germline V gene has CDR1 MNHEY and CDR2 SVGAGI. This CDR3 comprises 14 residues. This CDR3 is CASSGTSGSYEQYF. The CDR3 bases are TGTGCCAGCAGTGGGACTAGCGGCTCCTACGAGCAGTACTTC.

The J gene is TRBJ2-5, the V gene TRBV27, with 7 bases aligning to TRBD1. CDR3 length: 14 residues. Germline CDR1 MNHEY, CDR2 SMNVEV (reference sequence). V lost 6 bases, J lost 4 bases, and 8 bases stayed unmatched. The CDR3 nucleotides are TGTGCCAGCAGACAGACAGGGTCAGGAGAGACCCAGTACTTC. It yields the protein CASRQTGSGETQYF.

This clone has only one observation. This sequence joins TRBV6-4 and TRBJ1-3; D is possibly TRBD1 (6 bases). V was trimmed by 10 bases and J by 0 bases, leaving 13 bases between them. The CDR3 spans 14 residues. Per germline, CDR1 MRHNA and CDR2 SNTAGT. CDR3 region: CAKTDSNSGNTIYF. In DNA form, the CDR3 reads TGTGCCAAGACGGACAGCAACTCTGGAAACACCATATATTTT.

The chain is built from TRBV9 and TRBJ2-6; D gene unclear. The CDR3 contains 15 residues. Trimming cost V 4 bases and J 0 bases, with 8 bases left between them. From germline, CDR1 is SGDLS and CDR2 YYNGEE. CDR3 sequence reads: CASSSQPSGANVLTF. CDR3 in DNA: TGTGCCAGCAGCTCTCAACCCTCTGGGGCCAACGTCCTGACTTTC. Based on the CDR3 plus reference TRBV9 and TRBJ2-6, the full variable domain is DSGVTQTPKHLITATGQRVTLRCSPRSGDLSVYWYQQSLDQGLQFLIQYYNGEERAKGNILERFSAQQFPDLHSELNLSSLELGDSALYFCASSSQPSGANVLTFGAGSRLTVL.

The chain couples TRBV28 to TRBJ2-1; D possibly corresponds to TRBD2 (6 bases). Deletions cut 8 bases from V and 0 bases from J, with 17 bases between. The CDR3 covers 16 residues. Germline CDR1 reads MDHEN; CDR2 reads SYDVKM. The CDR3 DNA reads TGTGCCAGCCGAGAACGGGACTTTCGCTCCTACAATGAGCAGTTCTTC. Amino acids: CASRERDFRSYNEQFF.